This TCR beta chain was sequenced in a study of T-cell memory formation after mild COVID-19. CDR3 length equals 15 residues. Germline loops: CDR1 LGHDT, CDR2 YNNKEL (reference sequence). V gave up 3 bases and J gave up 3 bases; unmatched junction bases: 8. TCRdb passed the 5' RACE reads through MiXCR, listing each CDR3 protein once. The profile shows 150,000 or so distinct CDR3 sequences, 25% to 40% of them singletons. V and J are TRBV3-1 and TRBJ2-7; 7 bases are shared with TRBD2. The clonotype originates from an adult woman who had mild COVID-19 (a few samples of this study predate the infection). Cell type and time point are not known. The specimen was PBMCs or a T cell subset sorted from them (not recorded which). The CDR3 reads CASSHRLTSIYEQYF. CDR3 DNA: TGTGCCAGCAGCCACCGTTTGACTAGCATCTACGAGCAGTACTTC.